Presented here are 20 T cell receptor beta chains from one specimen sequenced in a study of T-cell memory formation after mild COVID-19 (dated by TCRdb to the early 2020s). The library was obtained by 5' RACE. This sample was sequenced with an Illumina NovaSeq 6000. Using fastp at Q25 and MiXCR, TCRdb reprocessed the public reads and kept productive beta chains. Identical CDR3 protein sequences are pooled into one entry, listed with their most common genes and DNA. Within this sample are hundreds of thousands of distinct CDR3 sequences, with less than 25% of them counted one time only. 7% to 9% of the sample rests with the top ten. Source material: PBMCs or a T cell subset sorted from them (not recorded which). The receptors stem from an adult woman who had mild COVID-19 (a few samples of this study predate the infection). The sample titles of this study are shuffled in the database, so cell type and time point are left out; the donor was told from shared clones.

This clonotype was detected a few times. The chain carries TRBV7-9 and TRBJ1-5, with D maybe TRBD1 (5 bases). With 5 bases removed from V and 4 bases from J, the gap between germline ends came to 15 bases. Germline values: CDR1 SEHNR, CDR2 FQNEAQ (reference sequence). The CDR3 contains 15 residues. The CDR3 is CASSQGWAGNQPQHF. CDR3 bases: TGTGCCAGCAGCCAGGGTTGGGCAGGAAATCAGCCCCAGCATTTT.

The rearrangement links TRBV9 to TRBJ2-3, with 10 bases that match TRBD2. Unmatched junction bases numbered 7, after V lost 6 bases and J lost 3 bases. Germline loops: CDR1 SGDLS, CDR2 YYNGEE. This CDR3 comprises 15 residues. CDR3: CASTLGTSETDTQYF. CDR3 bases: TGTGCCAGCACCCTGGGGACTAGCGAAACAGATACGCAGTATTTT.

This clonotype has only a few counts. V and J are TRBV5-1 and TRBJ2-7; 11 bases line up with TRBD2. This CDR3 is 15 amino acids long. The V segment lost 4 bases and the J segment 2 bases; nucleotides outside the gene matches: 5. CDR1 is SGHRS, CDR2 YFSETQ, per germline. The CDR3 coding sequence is TGCGCCAGCAGCATAACTAGCGGGAGCACCTACGAGCAGTACTTC. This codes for CASSITSGSTYEQYF.

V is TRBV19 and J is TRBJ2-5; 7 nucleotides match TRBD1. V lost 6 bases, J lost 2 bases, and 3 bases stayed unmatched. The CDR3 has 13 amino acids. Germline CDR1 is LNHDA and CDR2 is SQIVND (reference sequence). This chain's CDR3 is CASRTTGQETQYF. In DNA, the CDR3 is TGTGCCAGTAGGACGACAGGGCAAGAGACCCAGTACTTC.

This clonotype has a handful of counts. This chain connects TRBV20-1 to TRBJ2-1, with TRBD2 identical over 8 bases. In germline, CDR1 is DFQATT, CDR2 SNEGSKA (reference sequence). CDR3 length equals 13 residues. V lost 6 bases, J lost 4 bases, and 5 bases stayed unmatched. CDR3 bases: TGCAGTGCCCCGACGGGGGGGTACAATGAGCAGTTCTTC. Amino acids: CSAPTGGYNEQFF.

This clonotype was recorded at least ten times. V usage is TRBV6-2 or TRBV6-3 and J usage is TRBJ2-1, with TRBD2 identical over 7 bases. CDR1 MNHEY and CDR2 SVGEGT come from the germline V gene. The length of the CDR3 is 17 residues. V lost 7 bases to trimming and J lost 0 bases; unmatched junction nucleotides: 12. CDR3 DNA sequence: TGTGCCAGCACCAGCGGGGTTTCATACCTCTCCTACAATGAGCAGTTCTTC. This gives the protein CASTSGVSYLSYNEQFF.

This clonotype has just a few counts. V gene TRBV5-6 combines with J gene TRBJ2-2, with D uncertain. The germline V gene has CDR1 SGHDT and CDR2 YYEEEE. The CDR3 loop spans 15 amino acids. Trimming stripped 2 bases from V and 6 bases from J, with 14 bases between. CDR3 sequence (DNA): TGTGCCAGCAGCTTCGTGTGGACCCACCCCGGGGAGCTGTTTTTT. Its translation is CASSFVWTHPGELFF.

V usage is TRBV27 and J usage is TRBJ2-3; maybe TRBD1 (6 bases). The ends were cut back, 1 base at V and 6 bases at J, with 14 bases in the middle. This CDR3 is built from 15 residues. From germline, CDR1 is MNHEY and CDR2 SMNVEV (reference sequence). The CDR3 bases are TGTGCCAGCAGTTTATTTACAGGGTCATCGGATACGCAGTATTTT. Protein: CASSLFTGSSDTQYF.

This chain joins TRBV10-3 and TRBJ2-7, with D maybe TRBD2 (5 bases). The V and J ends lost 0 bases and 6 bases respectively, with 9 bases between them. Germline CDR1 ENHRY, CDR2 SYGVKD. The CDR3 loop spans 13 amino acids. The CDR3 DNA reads TGTGCCATCAGTGAGTCGGGAGAGGGCGAGCAGTACTTC. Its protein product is CAISESGEGEQYF.

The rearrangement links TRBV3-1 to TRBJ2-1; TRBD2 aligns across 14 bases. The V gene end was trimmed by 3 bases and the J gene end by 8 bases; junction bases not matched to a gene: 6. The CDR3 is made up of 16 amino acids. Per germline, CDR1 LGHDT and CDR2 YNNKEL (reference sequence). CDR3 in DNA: TGTGCCAGCAGCCATTCGACTAGCGGGGGGGCGTATGAGCAGTTCTTC. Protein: CASSHSTSGGAYEQFF.

CDR3 nucleotide sequence: TGTGCCAGCAGCCTTGGACAGGGGAAGGGAGCTTTCTTT. Translating gives CASSLGQGKGAFF. The chain combines TRBV5-5 with TRBJ1-1; 9 bases map to TRBD1. The CDR3 sequence is 13 residues long. Germline loops: CDR1 SGHKS, CDR2 YYEKEE (reference sequence). The ends lost 4 bases at V and 10 bases at J; junction bases unmatched: 8.

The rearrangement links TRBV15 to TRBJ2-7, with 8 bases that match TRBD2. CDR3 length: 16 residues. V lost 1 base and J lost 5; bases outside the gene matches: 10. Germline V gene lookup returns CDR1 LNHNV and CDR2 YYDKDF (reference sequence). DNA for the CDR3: TGTGCCACCAGCAGAGCCTTACGGGGGGGCACCAACGAGCAGTACTTC. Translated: CATSRALRGGTNEQYF.

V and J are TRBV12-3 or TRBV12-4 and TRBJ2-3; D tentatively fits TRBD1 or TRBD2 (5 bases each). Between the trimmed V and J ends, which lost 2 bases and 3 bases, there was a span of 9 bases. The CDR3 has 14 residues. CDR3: CASSLQWGTDTQYF. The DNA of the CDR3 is TGTGCCAGCAGTTTACAGTGGGGGACAGATACGCAGTATTTT.

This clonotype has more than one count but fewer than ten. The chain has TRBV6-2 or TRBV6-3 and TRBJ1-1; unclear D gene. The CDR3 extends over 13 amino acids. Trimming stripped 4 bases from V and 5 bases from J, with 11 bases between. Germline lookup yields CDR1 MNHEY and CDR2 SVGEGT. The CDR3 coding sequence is TGTGCCAGCAGTTCCAGACTGGGGACTGAAGCTTTCTTT. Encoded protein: CASSSRLGTEAFF.

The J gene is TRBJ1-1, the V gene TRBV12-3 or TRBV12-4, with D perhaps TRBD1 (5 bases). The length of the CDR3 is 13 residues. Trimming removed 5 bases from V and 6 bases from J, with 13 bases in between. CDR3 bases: TGTGCCAGCAGTCGACAGCTACCCGCTGAAGCTTTCTTT. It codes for CASSRQLPAEAFF.

CDR3 DNA: TGCGCCAGCAGCCAAGAGAACAGGGCTTTCGATGAGCAGTTCTTC. Protein sequence: CASSQENRAFDEQFF. The chain is built from TRBV4-3 and TRBJ2-1, with D perhaps matching TRBD1 (6 bases). The V end was cut by 0 bases, the J end by 8 bases, with 14 bases between. Per germline, CDR1 LGHNA and CDR2 YSLEER. This CDR3 has 15 residues.

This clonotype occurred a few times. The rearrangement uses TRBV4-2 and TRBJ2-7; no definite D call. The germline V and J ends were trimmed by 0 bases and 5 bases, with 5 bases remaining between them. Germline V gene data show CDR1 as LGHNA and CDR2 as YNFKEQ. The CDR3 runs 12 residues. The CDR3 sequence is CASSQETHEQYF. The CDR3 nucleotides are TGTGCCAGCAGCCAAGAAACCCACGAGCAGTACTTC.

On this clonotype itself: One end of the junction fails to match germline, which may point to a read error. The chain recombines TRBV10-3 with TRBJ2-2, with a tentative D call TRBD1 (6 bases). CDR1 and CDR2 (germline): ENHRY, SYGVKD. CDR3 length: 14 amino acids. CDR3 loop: CAISSGTITGELIF. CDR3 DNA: TGTGCCATCAGCTCGGGGACAATCACCGGGGAGCTGATTTTT.

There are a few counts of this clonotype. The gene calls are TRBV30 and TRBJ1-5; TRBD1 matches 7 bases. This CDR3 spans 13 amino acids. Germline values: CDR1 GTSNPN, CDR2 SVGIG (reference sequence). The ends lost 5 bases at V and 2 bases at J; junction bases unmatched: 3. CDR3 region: CAWAGTGNQPQHF. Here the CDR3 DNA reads TGTGCCTGGGCCGGGACAGGCAATCAGCCCCAGCATTTT.

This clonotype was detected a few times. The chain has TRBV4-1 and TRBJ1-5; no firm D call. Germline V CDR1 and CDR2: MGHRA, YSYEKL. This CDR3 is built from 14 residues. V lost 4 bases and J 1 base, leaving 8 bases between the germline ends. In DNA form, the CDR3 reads TGCGCCAGCAGCCTCCTCTCCAGCAATCAGCCCCAGCATTTT. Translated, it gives CASSLLSSNQPQHF.